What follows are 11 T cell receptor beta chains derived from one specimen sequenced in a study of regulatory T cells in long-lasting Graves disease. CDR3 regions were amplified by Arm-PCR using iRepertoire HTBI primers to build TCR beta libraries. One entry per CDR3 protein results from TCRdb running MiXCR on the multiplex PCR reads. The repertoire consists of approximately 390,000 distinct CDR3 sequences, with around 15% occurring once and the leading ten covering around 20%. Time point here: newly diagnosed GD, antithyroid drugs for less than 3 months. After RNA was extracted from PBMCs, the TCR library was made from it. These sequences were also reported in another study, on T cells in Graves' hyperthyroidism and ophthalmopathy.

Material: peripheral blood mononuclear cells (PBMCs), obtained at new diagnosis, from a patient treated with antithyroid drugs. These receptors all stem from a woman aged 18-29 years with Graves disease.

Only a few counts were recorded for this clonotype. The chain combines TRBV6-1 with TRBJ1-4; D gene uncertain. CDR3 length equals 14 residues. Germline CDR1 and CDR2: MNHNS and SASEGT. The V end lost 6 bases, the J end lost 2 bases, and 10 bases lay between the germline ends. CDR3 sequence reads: CASSQTRTNEKLFF. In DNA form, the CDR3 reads TGTGCCAGCAGCCAGACTCGTACTAATGAAAAACTGTTTTTT.

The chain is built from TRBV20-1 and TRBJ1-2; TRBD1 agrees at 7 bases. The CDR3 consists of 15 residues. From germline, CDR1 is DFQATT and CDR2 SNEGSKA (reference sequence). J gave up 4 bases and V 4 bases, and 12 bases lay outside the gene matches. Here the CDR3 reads CSANTRDSEGYGYTF. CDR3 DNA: TGCAGTGCTAACACCCGGGACAGTGAGGGCTATGGCTACACCTTC.

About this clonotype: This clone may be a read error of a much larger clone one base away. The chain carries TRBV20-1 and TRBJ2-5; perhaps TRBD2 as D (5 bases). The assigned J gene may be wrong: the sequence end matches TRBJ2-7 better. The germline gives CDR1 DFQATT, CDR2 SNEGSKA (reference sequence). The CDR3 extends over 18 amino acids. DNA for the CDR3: TGCAGTGCTAGACTTCTAGTGGGAGTTGAACCCTTCTCCTACGAGCAGTACTTC. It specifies CSARLLVGVEPFSYEQYF.

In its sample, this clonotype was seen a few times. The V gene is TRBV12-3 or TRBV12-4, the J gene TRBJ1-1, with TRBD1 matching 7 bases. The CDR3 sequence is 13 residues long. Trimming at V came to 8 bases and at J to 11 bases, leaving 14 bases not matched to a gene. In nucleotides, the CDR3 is TGTGCCAGCCAGCTAACCCCTGGACAGGCGGCTTTCTTT. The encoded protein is CASQLTPGQAAFF.

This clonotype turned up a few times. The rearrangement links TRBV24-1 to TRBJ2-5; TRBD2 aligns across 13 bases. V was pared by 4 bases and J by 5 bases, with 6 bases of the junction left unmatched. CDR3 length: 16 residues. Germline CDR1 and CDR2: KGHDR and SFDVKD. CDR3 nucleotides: TGTGCCACCAGTGACGGACTAGCGGGAGTCGGGGAGACCCAGTACTTC. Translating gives CATSDGLAGVGETQYF.

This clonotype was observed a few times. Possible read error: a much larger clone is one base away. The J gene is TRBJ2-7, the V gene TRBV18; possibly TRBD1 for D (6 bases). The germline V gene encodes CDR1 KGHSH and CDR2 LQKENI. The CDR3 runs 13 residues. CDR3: CVSSPSQGYEQYF. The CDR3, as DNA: TGTGTCAGCTCACCATCACAGGGCTACGAGCAGTACTTC.

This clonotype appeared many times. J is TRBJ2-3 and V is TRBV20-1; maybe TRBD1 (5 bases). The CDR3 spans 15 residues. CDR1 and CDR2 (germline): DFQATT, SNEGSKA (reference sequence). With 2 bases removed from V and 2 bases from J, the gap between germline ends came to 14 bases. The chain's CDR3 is CSARPLGPNTDTQYF. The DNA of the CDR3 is TGCAGTGCTAGACCACTGGGGCCAAACACAGATACGCAGTATTTT.

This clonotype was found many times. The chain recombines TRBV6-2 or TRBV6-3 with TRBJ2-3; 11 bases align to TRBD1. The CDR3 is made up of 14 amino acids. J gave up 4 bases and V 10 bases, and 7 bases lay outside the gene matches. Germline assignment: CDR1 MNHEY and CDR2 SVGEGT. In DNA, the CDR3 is TGTGCCAATTTGGACAGGGGGCAATCAGATACGCAGTATTTT. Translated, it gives CANLDRGQSDTQYF.

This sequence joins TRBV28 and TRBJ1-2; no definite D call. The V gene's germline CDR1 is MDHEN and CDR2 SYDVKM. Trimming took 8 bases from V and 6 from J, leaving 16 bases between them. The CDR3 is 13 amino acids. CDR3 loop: CASSSFGGDGYTF. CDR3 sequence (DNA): TGTGCCAGCTCCTCTTTTGGCGGGGATGGCTACACCTTC.

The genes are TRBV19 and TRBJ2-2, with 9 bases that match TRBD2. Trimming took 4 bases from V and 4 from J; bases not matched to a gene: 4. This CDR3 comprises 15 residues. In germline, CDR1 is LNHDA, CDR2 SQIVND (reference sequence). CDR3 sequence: CASSTGLAGTGELFF. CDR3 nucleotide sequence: TGTGCCAGTAGTACGGGACTAGCCGGCACCGGGGAGCTGTTTTTT.

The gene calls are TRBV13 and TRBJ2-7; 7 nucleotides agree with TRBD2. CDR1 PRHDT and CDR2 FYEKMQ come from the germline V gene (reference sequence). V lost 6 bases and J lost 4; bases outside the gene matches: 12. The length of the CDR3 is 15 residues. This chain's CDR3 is CASSPSASGFYEQYF. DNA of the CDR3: TGTGCCAGCAGTCCCTCAGCTAGCGGTTTTTACGAGCAGTACTTC.